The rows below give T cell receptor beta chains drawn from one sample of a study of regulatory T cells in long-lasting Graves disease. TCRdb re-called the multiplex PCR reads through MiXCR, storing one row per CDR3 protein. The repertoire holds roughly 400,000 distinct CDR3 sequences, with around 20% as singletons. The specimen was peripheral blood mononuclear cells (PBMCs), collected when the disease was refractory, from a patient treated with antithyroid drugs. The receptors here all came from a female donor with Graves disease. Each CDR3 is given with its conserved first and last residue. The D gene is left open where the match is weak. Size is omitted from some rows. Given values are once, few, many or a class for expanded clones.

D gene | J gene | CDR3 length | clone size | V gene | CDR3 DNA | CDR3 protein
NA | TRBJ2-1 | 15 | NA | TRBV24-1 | TGTGCCACCAGTGATAGGGAGGAAGTACACAATGAGCAGTTCTTC | CATSDREEVHNEQFF
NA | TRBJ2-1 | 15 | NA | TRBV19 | TGTGCCAGTAGTATTGGGACCCCCGTCGTGAGTGAGCAGTTCTTC | CASSIGTPVVSEQFF
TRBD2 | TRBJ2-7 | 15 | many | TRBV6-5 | TGTGCCAGCAGTTACTCCGCGGGAGTTCGATACGAGCAGTACTTC | CASSYSAGVRYEQYF
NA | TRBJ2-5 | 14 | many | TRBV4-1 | TGCGCCAGCAGCCACTCGGGCCAACAAGAGACCCAGTACTTC | CASSHSGQQETQYF
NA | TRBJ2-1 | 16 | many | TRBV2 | TGTGCCAGCAGTTCCCTCAGCGGAGAACTGGGTGAGGAGCAGTTCTTC | CASSSLSGELGEEQFF
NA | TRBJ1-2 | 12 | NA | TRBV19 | TGTGCCACCAAAGAGGGGGAATATGGCTACACCTTC | CATKEGEYGYTF
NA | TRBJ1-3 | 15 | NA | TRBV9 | TGTGCCAGCAGCCTCCAACAGGGAGCTGGAAACACCATATATTTT | CASSLQQGAGNTIYF
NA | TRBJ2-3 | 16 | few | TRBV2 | TGTGCCATCTCTTCCTCTGAGGGTTGGCGATTCAATACGCAGTATTTT | CAISSSEGWRFNTQYF
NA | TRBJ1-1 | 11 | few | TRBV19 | TGTGCCAGTAGTAGGTGGGGTGAAGCTTTCTTT | CASSRWGEAFF
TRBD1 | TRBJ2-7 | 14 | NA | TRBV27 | TGTGCCAGCCAGTCAGGGGGCTTCGCCTACGAGCAGTACTTC | CASQSGGFAYEQYF
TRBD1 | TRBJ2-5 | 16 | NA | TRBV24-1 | TGTGCCACCAGTGATACAGGGGAAAAAATTCAAGAGACCCAGTACTTC | CATSDTGEKIQETQYF
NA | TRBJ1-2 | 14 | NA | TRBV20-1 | TGCAGTCCCCCCCCCGGGGGGGCTGGCTATGGCTACACCTTC | CSPPPGGAGYGYTF
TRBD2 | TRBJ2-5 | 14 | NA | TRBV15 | TGTGCCACCAGCCGGGCGGGAGTAGAAGAGACCCAGTACTTC | CATSRAGVEETQYF
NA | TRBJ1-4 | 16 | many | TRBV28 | TGTGCCAGCAGTTTAACGCAGGCGCGTTCGTATGAAAAACTGTTTTTT | CASSLTQARSYEKLFF
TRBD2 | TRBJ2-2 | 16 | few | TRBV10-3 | TGTGCCACCACCGCGCGGCGGGAGTCTAACACCGGGGAGCTGTTTTTT | CATTARRESNTGELFF
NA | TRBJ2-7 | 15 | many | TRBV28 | TGTGCCAGCCCGGCCCGTACACGGGGCTTATACGAGCAGTACTTC | CASPARTRGLYEQYF
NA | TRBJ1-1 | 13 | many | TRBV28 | TGTGCCAGCACGAGACAGGCCCCCACTGAAGCTTTCTTT | CASTRQAPTEAFF
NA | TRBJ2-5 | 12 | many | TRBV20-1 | TGCAGTGCTGCGGACAGTGGAGAGACCCAGTACTTC | CSAADSGETQYF
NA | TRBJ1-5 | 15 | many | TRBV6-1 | TGTGCCACCGCAGTCGGCCGGCTAGGAAATCAGCCCCAGCATTTT | CATAVGRLGNQPQHF
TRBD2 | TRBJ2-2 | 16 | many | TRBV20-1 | TGCAGTGCTAGAGGACTAGCGGGAGCCGGTACCGGGGAGCTGTTTTTT | CSARGLAGAGTGELFF
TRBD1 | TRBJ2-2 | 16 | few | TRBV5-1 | TGCGCCAGCAGGGACAGGGCGAGGATCAACACCGGGGAGCTGTTTTTT | CASRDRARINTGELFF
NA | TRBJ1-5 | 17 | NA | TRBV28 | TGTGCCAGCAGTTCCAGCCCTTGGACAGCCAAAAATCAGCCCCAGCATTTT | CASSSSPWTAKNQPQHF
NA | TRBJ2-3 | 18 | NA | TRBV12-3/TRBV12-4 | TGTGCCAGCAGTTTAACATGGCGGTTGGCAGGGGAAACAGATACGCAGTATTTT | CASSLTWRLAGETDTQYF
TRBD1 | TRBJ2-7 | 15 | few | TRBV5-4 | TGTGCCAGCAGCGGCCCCGGGACAGGGGGGTACGAGCAGTACTTC | CASSGPGTGGYEQYF
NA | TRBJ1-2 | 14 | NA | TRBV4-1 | TGCGCCAGCAGCCAAACAGGTCGGGACTATGGCTACACCTTC | CASSQTGRDYGYTF
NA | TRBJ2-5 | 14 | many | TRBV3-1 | TGTGCCAGCAGCCTTGCGGGATATCTGGAGACCCAGTACTTC | CASSLAGYLETQYF
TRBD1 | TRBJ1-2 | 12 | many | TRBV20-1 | TGCAGTGCCGCGACAGGGCTCGATGGCTACACCTTC | CSAATGLDGYTF
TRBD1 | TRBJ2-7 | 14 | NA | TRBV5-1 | TGCGCCAGCAGCTCAGGACAGGGGGCGCTGGAGCAGTACTTC | CASSSGQGALEQYF